These 27 T cell receptor beta chains were sequenced from one sample in a study of blood T cells in healthy people across ages. Sample-barcoded 5' priming and a J-beta primer mix drove a second PCR of 7 to 11 cycles. From the 5' RACE reads, TCRdb called clonotypes with MiXCR, one entry per CDR3 protein. Here the sample spans about 1,400,000 distinct CDR3 sequences, approximately 63% being singletons. The sample comprised blood. Source of these receptors: a young man in good health.

V is TRBV28 and J is TRBJ2-1, with D possibly matching TRBD2 (5 bases). V lost 7 bases and J 9 bases, leaving 10 bases between the germline ends. The CDR3 extends over 11 amino acids. Germline assignment: CDR1 MDHEN and CDR2 SYDVKM. CDR3 loop: CASISGGEQFF. The CDR3 DNA follows: TGTGCCAGCATTTCAGGAGGTGAGCAGTTCTTC.

This clonotype was counted between two and nine times. The rearrangement uses TRBV7-2 and TRBJ2-3; 13 nucleotides line up with TRBD2. The V segment lost 1 base and the J segment 0 bases; nucleotides outside the gene matches: 4. The CDR3 sequence is 18 residues long. CDR1 and CDR2 from the germline V gene are SGHTA and FQGNSA. The CDR3 coding sequence is TGTGCCAGCAGCTTAGTTGGGACTAGCGGGACCAGCACAGATACGCAGTATTTT. As protein: CASSLVGTSGTSTDTQYF.

The chain uses TRBV10-3 and TRBJ1-3; D call uncertain. The germline CDR1 and CDR2 sequences are ENHRY and SYGVKD. With 11 bases removed from V and 1 base from J, the gap between germline ends came to 6 bases. This CDR3 is 11 amino acids long. The CDR3: CAAVSGNTIYF. CDR3 nucleotide sequence: TGTGCCGCTGTATCTGGAAACACCATATATTTT.

The V gene is TRBV12-3 or TRBV12-4, the J gene TRBJ1-2; 10 nucleotides match TRBD1. The length of the CDR3 is 16 residues. V lost 5 bases, J lost 2 bases, and 8 bases stayed unmatched. CDR3 amino acids: CASSRSGTGVNYGYTF. The CDR3 DNA is TGTGCCAGCAGTAGATCGGGGACAGGGGTAAACTATGGCTACACCTTC.

The DNA for the CDR3 is TGCGCCAGCAGCCAAGATCACGGCAACCATGGCTACACCTTC. Translated, it gives CASSQDHGNHGYTF. The chain recombines TRBV4-1 with TRBJ1-2; no reliable D call. The CDR3 is 14 amino acids. Germline assignment: CDR1 MGHRA and CDR2 YSYEKL. Trimming took off 0 bases at V and 6 bases at J, with 11 bases between the two ends.

The chain links TRBV27 to TRBJ2-1; 10 nucleotides agree with TRBD1. The ends lost 6 bases at V and 5 bases at J; junction bases unmatched: 4. CDR1 MNHEY and CDR2 SMNVEV come from the germline V gene (reference sequence). This CDR3 is 14 amino acids long. The CDR3: CASRGQGPHNEQFF. The CDR3 DNA reads as TGTGCCAGCAGGGGACAGGGGCCTCACAATGAGCAGTTCTTC.

The rearrangement links TRBV19 to TRBJ2-7, with 14 bases lining up with TRBD2. V lost 6 bases, J lost 4 bases, and 5 bases stayed unmatched. In germline, CDR1 is LNHDA, CDR2 SQIVND (reference sequence). The CDR3 consists of 15 residues. The DNA for the CDR3 is TGTGCCAGTAGCGGGACTAGCGGGAGTGTTTACGAGCAGTACTTC. Translating it yields CASSGTSGSVYEQYF.

The rearrangement uses TRBV20-1 and TRBJ2-1, with unresolved D. Per germline, CDR1 DFQATT and CDR2 SNEGSKA (reference sequence). V lost 4 bases and J 9 bases, leaving 10 bases between the germline ends. There are 11 residues in the CDR3. In DNA form, the CDR3 reads TGCAGTGCTAAAGTTGGCGCTGAGCAGTTCTTC. It specifies CSAKVGAEQFF.

The rearrangement joins TRBV3-1 to TRBJ2-1; perhaps TRBD2 as D (6 bases). Trimming removed 1 base at V and 9 bases at J, with 13 bases between. The germline V gene encodes CDR1 LGHDT and CDR2 YNNKEL (reference sequence). The CDR3 length is 14 residues. The CDR3 DNA reads as TGTGCCAGCAGCCAAGCGGCTAGCGCTATTGAGCAGTTCTTC. This gives the protein CASSQAASAIEQFF.

V is TRBV10-1 and J is TRBJ2-7; 8 bases align to TRBD1. The V gene end was trimmed by 3 bases and the J gene end by 0 bases; junction bases not matched to a gene: 7. Germline V gene lookup returns CDR1 WNHNN and CDR2 SYGVQD (reference sequence). The CDR3 has 16 residues. CDR3 in DNA: TGCGCCAGCAGTGACCCCCGGGACAGGAGCTCCTACGAGCAGTACTTC. It encodes CASSDPRDRSSYEQYF.

The V and J genes are TRBV20-1 and TRBJ2-4; possible D gene TRBD2, 5 bases. The CDR3 length is 18 residues. Trimming stripped 7 bases from V and 0 bases from J, with 25 bases between. Germline assignment: CDR1 DFQATT and CDR2 SNEGSKA (reference sequence). For the CDR3, the DNA is TGCAGTGTCCCTCCGACCGGGGTTTTTTGGGAAGCCAAAAACATTCAGTACTTC. It is translated as CSVPPTGVFWEAKNIQYF.

This chain connects TRBV7-9 to TRBJ2-7; D tentatively reads TRBD1 or TRBD2 (5 bases each). V lost 2 bases, J lost 3 bases, and 11 bases lay in between. This CDR3 spans 14 amino acids. Germline values: CDR1 SEHNR, CDR2 FQNEAQ (reference sequence). CDR3: CASSLSEGLYEQYF. The CDR3 coding sequence is TGTGCCAGCAGCTTATCTGAGGGGCTCTACGAGCAGTACTTC.

The chain couples TRBV4-2 to TRBJ2-6; no clear D gene. Trimming took 6 bases from V and 2 from J, leaving 14 bases between them. The CDR3 is 16 amino acids. Germline V gene lookup returns CDR1 LGHNA and CDR2 YNFKEQ. CDR3 nucleotide sequence: TGTGCCAGCAGTCACGAAGGTCCCCCTGGGGCCAACGTCCTGACTTTC. As protein: CASSHEGPPGANVLTF.

The chain uses TRBV4-1 and TRBJ1-4; D is undetermined. The CDR3 spans 12 residues. V gave up 1 base and J gave up 8 bases, with 5 bases separating them. Germline V gives CDR1 MGHRA, CDR2 YSYEKL. CDR3 region: CASSQVLEKLFF. The CDR3 DNA is TGCGCCAGCAGCCAAGTACTCGAAAAACTGTTTTTT.

The chain is built from TRBV12-3 or TRBV12-4 and TRBJ2-5; no clear D gene. The CDR3 spans 13 residues. The V end lost 1 base, the J end lost 3 bases, and 6 bases lay between the germline ends. The CDR3 is CASSLVQKETQYF. The CDR3 DNA follows: TGTGCCAGCAGTTTAGTACAGAAAGAGACCCAGTACTTC.

This chain connects TRBV25-1 to TRBJ2-5; 9 bases are a match to TRBD1. V lost 0 bases to trimming and J lost 2 bases; unmatched junction nucleotides: 4. This CDR3 is built from 16 residues. The germline V gene has CDR1 MGHDK and CDR2 SYGVNS. Here the CDR3 DNA reads TGTGCCAGCAGTGAATATACCGGGACAGGGCAAGAGACCCAGTACTTC. This encodes CASSEYTGTGQETQYF. Combining the CDR3 with reference TRBV25-1 and TRBJ2-5 gives the whole variable domain EADIYQTPRYLVIGTGKKITLECSQTMGHDKMYWYQQDPGMELHLIHYSYGVNSTEKGDLSSESTVSRIRTEHFPLTLESARPSHTSQYLCASSEYTGTGQETQYFGPGTRLLVL.

The gene calls are TRBV12-3 or TRBV12-4 and TRBJ1-1; D is possibly TRBD1 (5 bases). This CDR3 comprises 12 residues. With 4 bases removed from V and 6 bases from J, the gap between germline ends came to 9 bases. In nucleotides, the CDR3 is TGTGCCAGCAGTTGGGAAGGGGCTGAAGCTTTCTTT. It yields the protein CASSWEGAEAFF.

The chain is built from TRBV7-2 and TRBJ2-7; maybe TRBD1 (6 bases). Germline loops: CDR1 SGHTA, CDR2 FQGNSA. This CDR3 has 13 residues. The V end was cut by 4 bases, the J end by 3 bases, with 10 bases between. CDR3 bases: TGTGCCAGCAGCTACAGGGAAGTCTACGAGCAGTACTTC. It is translated as CASSYREVYEQYF.

DNA of the CDR3: TGTGCCAGCAGTCCCACCCTAGCGGGAGGGTTCGATACGCAGTATTTT. It encodes CASSPTLAGGFDTQYF. V is TRBV27 and J is TRBJ2-3, with TRBD2 matching over 12 bases. CDR1 and CDR2 (germline): MNHEY, SMNVEV (reference sequence). V shed 5 bases and J 6 bases; nucleotides not matched to a gene: 9. CDR3 size: 16 residues.

The chain is built from TRBV9 and TRBJ1-1, with D hard to call. Germline CDR1 and CDR2: SGDLS and YYNGEE. The CDR3 is made up of 14 amino acids. V lost 4 bases and J lost 5, with 15 bases in between. The CDR3: CASSFGSGGTEAFF. CDR3 in DNA: TGTGCCAGCAGCTTCGGTAGCGGAGGAACTGAAGCTTTCTTT.

A few counts support this clonotype. Compared with germline, one end of the junction differs, possibly owing to a read error. This chain joins TRBV12-3 or TRBV12-4 and TRBJ2-4; D is ambiguous. CDR3 length: 13 residues. CDR3 residues: CASSLAERDIRYF. For the CDR3, the DNA is TGTGCCAGCAGTTTAGCGGAACGAGATATTCGGTACTTC.

The rearrangement links TRBV29-1 to TRBJ1-2, with no clear D. Germline V gene data show CDR1 as SQVTM and CDR2 as ANQGSEA. The V and J ends lost 4 bases and 6 bases respectively, with 15 bases between them. This CDR3 comprises 13 residues. The CDR3 nucleotides read TGCAGCGTTGGATTGCCAGGTGGCCATGGCTACACCTTC. Its translation is CSVGLPGGHGYTF.

The chain couples TRBV5-1 to TRBJ2-1; the D gene is possibly TRBD1 (6 bases). Trimming cost V 4 bases and J 5 bases, with 10 bases left between them. The CDR3 runs 13 residues. Germline V gene sequence: CDR1 SGHRS, CDR2 YFSETQ. The chain's CDR3 is CASSTDSDNEQFF. The CDR3 DNA is TGCGCCAGCAGCACGGACAGCGACAATGAGCAGTTCTTC.

This CDR3 reads CSAREVGMERSNQPQHF. CDR3 nucleotide sequence: TGCAGTGCTAGAGAAGTTGGAATGGAACGGAGCAATCAGCCCCAGCATTTT. V usage is TRBV20-1 and J usage is TRBJ1-5; D not certain. CDR3 length: 17 residues. Trimming cost V 0 bases and J 1 base, with 16 bases left between them. The germline CDR1 and CDR2 sequences are DFQATT and SNEGSKA (reference sequence).

Only a few counts were recorded for this clonotype. The V call is TRBV28, the J call TRBJ1-1; D call uncertain. Between the trimmed V and J ends, which lost 6 bases and 6 bases, there was a span of 14 bases. Germline V lookup: CDR1 MDHEN, CDR2 SYDVKM. The CDR3 has 13 residues. The CDR3 protein is CASSLTRLAEAFF. DNA for the CDR3: TGTGCCAGCAGCCTGACCCGGTTGGCTGAAGCTTTCTTT.

The chain couples TRBV30 to TRBJ1-2; D gene ambiguous. V lost 1 base and J 7 bases, leaving 10 bases between the germline ends. The CDR3 loop spans 12 amino acids. CDR1 and CDR2 from the germline V gene are GTSNPN and SVGIG (reference sequence). The CDR3 nucleotides are TGTGCCTGGAGTGGACGGGTTGCTGGCTACACCTTC. Protein: CAWSGRVAGYTF.

The chain has TRBV3-1 and TRBJ1-2, with unresolved D. In germline, CDR1 is LGHDT, CDR2 YNNKEL (reference sequence). The CDR3 loop spans 14 amino acids. V was trimmed by 0 bases and J by 5 bases, leaving 10 bases between them. The CDR3 region has the DNA TGTGCCAGCAGCCAAGATCTCGCCGCGTATGGCTACACCTTC. Translating it yields CASSQDLAAYGYTF.